These T cell receptor beta chains were read from a single sample in a study of early T cells in non-severe SARS-CoV-2 infection. TCRdb re-analysed the 5' RACE reads in MiXCR, keeping a single row per CDR3 protein. The sample holds some 67,000 distinct CDR3 sequences, more than 8.5% seen once. Sequences were derived from whole blood, sampled at baseline. Receptor source: an adult who was a healthcare worker with PCR-confirmed SARS-CoV-2 infection or an uninfected control (not recorded which). Both conserved end residues are part of each CDR3. The D gene is left open where the match is weak. The listing skips clone size in some rows; elsewhere it reads once, few, many or a size class.

d_gene,v_gene,abundance,j_gene,CDR3nt,CDR3aa
.,TRBV2,many,TRBJ2-7,TGTGCCAGCGATGGGGGAGGGGGAGCCGCCTACGAGCAGTACTTC,CASDGGGGAAYEQYF
.,TRBV6-2/TRBV6-3,.,TRBJ2-7,TGTGCCAGCAGTTACGGAGGGGAATACGAGCAGTACTTC,CASSYGGEYEQYF
TRBD1,TRBV7-9,many,TRBJ1-1,TGTGCCAGCAGCCCCTACCTGACAGGGCCGAGTCGTCGGCGTACTGAAGCTTTCTTT,CASSPYLTGPSRRRTEAFF
.,TRBV6-6,many,TRBJ1-1,TGCGCCAGCAGCTTAGACACTGAAGCTTTCTTT,CASSLDTEAFF
TRBD1,TRBV28,many,TRBJ2-5,TGTGCCAGCAGTATCAACAGGGGCCAAGAGACCCAGTACTTC,CASSINRGQETQYF
TRBD2,TRBV7-2,many,TRBJ2-1,TGTGCCAGCAGCCATCTAGCGGGAGCCTACAATGAGCAGTTCTTC,CASSHLAGAYNEQFF
.,TRBV6-4,few,TRBJ1-2,TGTGCCAGCAGTGACTATCGGGGGAGTCATGGCTACACCTTC,CASSDYRGSHGYTF
TRBD1,TRBV10-2,.,TRBJ1-2,TGCGCCAGCAGTGGGACAGGCCCCCCAAACTATGGCTACACCTTC,CASSGTGPPNYGYTF
TRBD2,TRBV5-1,few,TRBJ2-1,TGCGCCAGCAGCCCCGGACTAGCGGGAGGGATAGGCAATGAGCAGTTCTTC,CASSPGLAGGIGNEQFF
.,TRBV5-6,few,TRBJ2-1,TGTGCCAGCAGCTTGGCCAACGACAATGAGCAGTTCTTC,CASSLANDNEQFF
.,TRBV3-1,few,TRBJ2-2,TGTGCCAGCAGCGTCTATCAGGGTACCGGGGAGCTGTTTTTT,CASSVYQGTGELFF
TRBD2,TRBV20-1,few,TRBJ2-3,TGCAGTGCTAGAGATAATCGGGAGGGGGCAGATACGCAGTATTTT,CSARDNREGADTQYF
TRBD1,TRBV6-5,many,TRBJ1-5,TGTGCCAGCAGGGACAGGGGCTCGAATCAGCCCCAGCATTTT,CASRDRGSNQPQHF
.,TRBV27,many,TRBJ1-3,TGTGCCAGCAGTGTCGGGGGCGTCGGAAACACCATATATTTT,CASSVGGVGNTIYF
.,TRBV7-7,few,TRBJ2-1,TGTGCTGGCAGCTTAGCTTGGGGGAGCGATGAGCAGTTCTTC,CAGSLAWGSDEQFF
TRBD1,TRBV13,many,TRBJ2-2,TGTGCCAGCAGCCCAGGGGGAATCACCGGGGAGCTGTTTTTT,CASSPGGITGELFF
TRBD2,TRBV7-9,few,TRBJ2-1,TGTGCCAGCAGCTCAGGGGCGGGAGGGCCAGGCAATGAGCAGTTCTTC,CASSSGAGGPGNEQFF
.,TRBV20-1,.,TRBJ2-7,TGCAGTGCTCCGAGCCTAGCGACCGTCTACGAGCAGTACTTC,CSAPSLATVYEQYF
.,TRBV28,few,TRBJ1-1,TGTGCCAGCAGTTTATGGGGTATGGACAGGAACACTGAAGCTTTCTTT,CASSLWGMDRNTEAFF
TRBD2,TRBV5-1,.,TRBJ2-2,TGCGCCAGCGGACAAAGCGGGAGCCAGACCGGGGAGCTGTTTTTT,CASGQSGSQTGELFF
TRBD1,TRBV7-6,.,TRBJ2-7,TGTGCCAGCAGCTTTGGGACAGGGAACTACGAGCAGTACTTC,CASSFGTGNYEQYF
TRBD2,TRBV28,many,TRBJ2-7,TGTGCCAGCAGTTTTGCGGGAGCTTTCTACGAGCAGTACTTC,CASSFAGAFYEQYF
.,TRBV29-1,many,TRBJ1-2,TGCAGCGTTGATAAGAATGACTATGGCTACACCTTC,CSVDKNDYGYTF
.,TRBV19,few,TRBJ1-2,TGTGCCAGTCCACCTGGAAACCTCGGGGGCTACACCTTC,CASPPGNLGGYTF
TRBD2,TRBV28,few,TRBJ2-3,TGTGCCAGCAGACCAGTAACGGGAGGGCCAGATACGCAGTATTTT,CASRPVTGGPDTQYF
.,TRBV2,.,TRBJ2-4,TGTGCCAGCAGGGACAGAAATATAGCCAAAAACATTCAGTACTTC,CASRDRNIAKNIQYF
TRBD1,TRBV7-2,many,TRBJ1-1,TGTGCCAGCAGCTTCTGGGACAGTGGCACTGAAGCTTTCTTT,CASSFWDSGTEAFF
TRBD2,TRBV7-8,many,TRBJ2-2,TGTGCCAGCAGCGCCCGCCTAGCGGGGGACACCGGGGAGCTGTTTTTT,CASSARLAGDTGELFF
.,TRBV6-2/TRBV6-3,many,TRBJ1-2,TGTGCCAGCAGTCGAAACAGGGAAGGCTACACCTTC,CASSRNREGYTF
.,TRBV29-1,many,TRBJ1-1,TGCAGCGCAGGACAGACTATGAACACTGAAGCTTTCTTT,CSAGQTMNTEAFF
.,TRBV20-1,many,TRBJ1-2,TGCAGTGCTAGAGATATCAGGGGAAACTATGGCTACACCTTC,CSARDIRGNYGYTF
.,TRBV20-1,few,TRBJ2-7,TGCAGTGCTAGAGACGGGGTAGTCTACGAGCAGTACTTC,CSARDGVVYEQYF
TRBD1,TRBV7-2,many,TRBJ1-2,TGTGCCAGCAGACAGGGGCGGGGACAGGGCTATGGCTACACCTTC,CASRQGRGQGYGYTF
TRBD1,TRBV20-1,.,TRBJ2-7,TGCAGTGCTAGTTTGGGGACAGGTCGGTACGAGCAGTACTTC,CSASLGTGRYEQYF
.,TRBV4-2,few,TRBJ2-2,TGTGCCAGCAGCCAAGTATTGGGGCCAACCGGGGAGCTGTTTTTT,CASSQVLGPTGELFF
.,TRBV21-1,.,TRBJ1-5,TGTGCCAGCAGCAACTGGGCAGGGAGGGATTTATTCAATCAGCCCCAGCATTTT,CASSNWAGRDLFNQPQHF
.,TRBV20-1,.,TRBJ2-3,TGCAGTGTCCGTCCCGGGACGACTAGTACCTATACGCAGTATTTT,CSVRPGTTSTYTQYF
.,TRBV28,.,TRBJ2-3,TGTGCCAGCAGTCTGCCCGGGGGGCTCACAGATACGCAGTATTTT,CASSLPGGLTDTQYF
.,TRBV5-6,few,TRBJ1-2,TGTGCCAGCAGCTCGGGAGTTGTGGGACTTGGCTACACCTTC,CASSSGVVGLGYTF
.,TRBV20-1,many,TRBJ2-3,TGCAGTGCTACAGATGTAGATACGCAGTATTTT,CSATDVDTQYF
TRBD1,TRBV27,.,TRBJ1-2,TGTGCCAGCAGTATGGACAGGGGGCCTCGCGGCTACACCTTC,CASSMDRGPRGYTF
.,TRBV7-2,few,TRBJ1-2,TGTGCCAGCAGCTTAGCCCCCCAGAACCACTATGGCTACACCTTC,CASSLAPQNHYGYTF
.,TRBV7-2,few,TRBJ2-1,TGTGCCAGCAGCCGGGACACTAAGGTCTTCTTC,CASSRDTKVFF
.,TRBV27,many,TRBJ2-3,TGTGCCAGCAGTTCCCTATGGGGGGCTTGGTCAGATACGCAGTATTTT,CASSSLWGAWSDTQYF
.,TRBV21-1,few,TRBJ2-5,TGTGCCAGCAGCAAAAAATCCGGAACCACAGAAATACAAGAGACCCAGTACTTC,CASSKKSGTTEIQETQYF
TRBD2,TRBV9,many,TRBJ2-1,TGTGCCAGCAGCGCCCCCTCTCCGGGGGAGGGCCTATGGAATGAGCAGTTCTTC,CASSAPSPGEGLWNEQFF
.,TRBV11-2,many,TRBJ2-1,TGTGCCAGCAGCTTACAAGTTAATGAGCAGTTCTTC,CASSLQVNEQFF
.,TRBV7-2,.,TRBJ2-2,TGTGCCAGCAGCAAGGATAGGGTGAACACCGGGGAGCTGTTTTTT,CASSKDRVNTGELFF
.,TRBV4-3,many,TRBJ1-2,TGCGCCAGCAGCCAACTTCCGGGGTCAGCGGACGGCTACACCTTC,CASSQLPGSADGYTF